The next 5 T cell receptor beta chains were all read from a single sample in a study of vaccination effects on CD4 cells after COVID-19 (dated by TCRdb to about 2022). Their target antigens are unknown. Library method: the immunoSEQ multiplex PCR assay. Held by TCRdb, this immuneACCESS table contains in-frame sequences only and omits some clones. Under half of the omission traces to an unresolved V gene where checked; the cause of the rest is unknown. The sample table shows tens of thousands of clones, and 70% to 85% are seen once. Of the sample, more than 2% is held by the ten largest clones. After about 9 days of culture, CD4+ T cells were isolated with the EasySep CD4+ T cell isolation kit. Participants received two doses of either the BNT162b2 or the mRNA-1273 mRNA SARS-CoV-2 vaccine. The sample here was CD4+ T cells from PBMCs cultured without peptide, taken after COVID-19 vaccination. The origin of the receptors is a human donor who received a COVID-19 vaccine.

The CDR3 nucleotides are TGCAGCGTTGAGGGGACGGGAACCACAGATACGCAGTATTTT. The encoded protein is CSVEGTGTTDTQYF. The chain links TRBV29-1 to TRBJ2-3, with D tentatively TRBD1 or TRBD2 (5 bases each). Trimming removed 3 bases from V and 2 bases from J, with 12 bases in between. Germline CDR1 is SQVTM and CDR2 is ANQGSEA. The CDR3 consists of 14 residues.

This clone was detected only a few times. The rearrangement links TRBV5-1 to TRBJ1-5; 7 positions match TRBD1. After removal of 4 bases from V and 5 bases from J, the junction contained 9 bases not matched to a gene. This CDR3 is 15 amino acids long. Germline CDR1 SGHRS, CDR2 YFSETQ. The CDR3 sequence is CASSPGGTRYQPQHF. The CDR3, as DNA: TGCGCCAGCAGCCCAGGGGGGACCCGGTATCAGCCCCAGCATTTT.

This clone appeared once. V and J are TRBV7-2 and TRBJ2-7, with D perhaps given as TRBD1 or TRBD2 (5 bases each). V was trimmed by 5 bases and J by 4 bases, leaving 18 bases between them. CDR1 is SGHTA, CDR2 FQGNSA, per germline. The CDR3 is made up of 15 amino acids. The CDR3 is CASSADRDQFYEQYV. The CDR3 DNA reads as TGTGCCAGCAGCGCAGACCGGGACCAATTTTACGAGCAGTACGTC.

The CDR3 reads CASSSGVGETQYF. In DNA form, the CDR3 reads TGCGCCAGCAGCTCAGGGGTGGGGGAGACCCAGTACTTC. V is TRBV5-1 and J is TRBJ2-5, with a weak D call TRBD1 (6 bases). The germline CDR1 and CDR2 sequences are SGHRS and YFSETQ. The CDR3 sequence is 13 residues long. Trimming stripped 3 bases from V and 5 bases from J, with 11 bases between.

CDR3 bases: TGTGCCAGCAGCTTATTTGGACTAGCGTTCACAGATACGCAGTATTTT. Its protein is CASSLFGLAFTDTQYF. The chain uses TRBV11-2 and TRBJ2-3; 9 nucleotides agree with TRBD2. This CDR3 has 16 amino acids. Germline V gene sequence: CDR1 SGHAT, CDR2 FQNNGV. With 2 bases clipped from V and 2 bases from J, the junction kept 5 bases outside the gene matches.